These 9 T cell receptor beta chains came from one sample sequenced in a study of CD8 T cells in Susac syndrome. Random hexamers served to reverse transcribe about 0.45 to 1 ug RNA. TCRdb ran MiXCR on the immunoSEQ multiplex PCR reads and lists one entry per CDR3 protein. Altogether 200,000 or so distinct CDR3 sequences are present, 95% being singletons, with the ten largest covering 0.075% to 0.1%. Sequenced material: CD4+ T cells from PBMCs. These receptors were obtained from a human donor with Susac syndrome.

The rearrangement links TRBV9 to TRBJ2-7, with D tentatively TRBD2 (6 bases). CDR3 size: 13 residues. Germline V lookup: CDR1 SGDLS, CDR2 YYNGEE. V lost 0 bases, J lost 3 bases, and 7 bases lay in between. The CDR3 loop reads CASSVAGDYEQYF. As DNA, the CDR3 is TGTGCCAGCAGCGTAGCGGGAGACTACGAGCAGTACTTC. The full variable domain, its missing parts supplied by reference TRBV9 and TRBJ2-7, is DSGVTQTPKHLITATGQRVTLRCSPRSGDLSVYWYQQSLDQGLQFLIQYYNGEERAKGNILERFSAQQFPDLHSELNLSSLELGDSALYFCASSVAGDYEQYFGPGTRLTVT.

In DNA form, the CDR3 reads TGCAGTGCTGCCTACACCGACAATGAGCAGTTCTTC. It translates to CSAAYTDNEQFF. The rearrangement links TRBV20-1 to TRBJ2-1; D ambiguous. The CDR3 is made up of 12 amino acids. CDR1 is DFQATT and CDR2 is SNEGSKA in the germline V gene (reference sequence). The V end lost 5 bases, the J end lost 5 bases, and 10 bases lay between the germline ends.

The chain couples TRBV6-2 or TRBV6-3 to TRBJ2-5; no definite D call. V was pared by 5 bases and J by 1 base, with 8 bases between. The CDR3 covers 13 residues. The V gene's germline CDR1 is MNHEY and CDR2 SVGEGT. The chain's CDR3 is CASSTRRQETQYF. The CDR3 DNA sequence: TGTGCCAGCAGTACAAGACGCCAAGAGACCCAGTACTTC.

The CDR3 here is CASSSPRFGTGELFF. CDR3 nucleotide sequence: TGTGCCAGCAGCTCACCCAGGTTCGGCACCGGGGAGCTGTTTTTT. The V and J genes are TRBV5-4 and TRBJ2-2; D ambiguous. V lost 3 bases and J lost 4, with 13 bases in between. CDR1 and CDR2 from the germline V gene are SGHNT and YYREEE (reference sequence). The CDR3 contains 15 residues.

The V gene is TRBV24-1, the J gene TRBJ2-5; 11 bases agree with TRBD1. Trimming took 4 bases from V and 5 from J; bases not matched to a gene: 11. The V gene's germline CDR1 is KGHDR and CDR2 SFDVKD. This CDR3 is 17 amino acids long. In DNA form, the CDR3 reads TGTGCCACCAGTGAATCGATCGGTGGGACAGGGGGGGAGACCCAGTACTTC. This translates into CATSESIGGTGGETQYF.

The CDR3 DNA reads TGTGCCAGCAGTTTAATGACTCCAACATCCTACAATGAGCAGTTCTTC. It specifies CASSLMTPTSYNEQFF. V gene TRBV12-3 or TRBV12-4 combines with J gene TRBJ2-1; D unresolved. This CDR3 region has 16 residues. The V end was cut by 2 bases, the J end by 1 base, with 12 bases between.

This sequence joins TRBV20-1 and TRBJ1-6, with TRBD1 identical over 7 bases. The germline gives CDR1 DFQATT, CDR2 SNEGSKA (reference sequence). The CDR3 covers 14 residues. With V trimmed by 3 bases and J by 9 bases, 8 bases remained unmatched. CDR3 bases: TGCAGTGCTAGGGTTACAGGGGACCTTTCACCCCTCCACTTT. As protein: CSARVTGDLSPLHF.

The chain has TRBV9 and TRBJ2-3, with D unclear. The CDR3 runs to 14 residues. Trimming stripped 0 bases from V and 8 bases from J, with 13 bases between. The V gene's germline CDR1 is SGDLS and CDR2 YYNGEE. CDR3 in DNA: TGTGCCAGCAGCGTAGAGGACCCTCGTGCTACGCAGTATTTT. As protein: CASSVEDPRATQYF.

The gene calls are TRBV29-1 and TRBJ2-2; 8 bases match TRBD2. V was clipped by 4 bases and J by 7 bases; unmatched bases: 5. Germline V gene lookup returns CDR1 SQVTM and CDR2 ANQGSEA. The CDR3 is made up of 13 amino acids. DNA for the CDR3: TGCAGCGTTGCGGGGCTAGCGGGCGGGGAGCTGTTTTTT. This translates into CSVAGLAGGELFF.